The present TCR beta chain was sequenced within a study of T cells in Graves' hyperthyroidism and ophthalmopathy. Germline V gene lookup returns CDR1 DFQATT and CDR2 SNEGSKA (reference sequence). The CDR3 spans 12 residues. V was pared by 2 bases and J by 2 bases, with 7 bases between. Regions amplified from RNA transcripts were the TCR beta CDR3 regions. The HTBI primer set served for first-round RT-PCR of the TCR CDR3. TCRdb re-derived calls from the multiplex PCR reads in MiXCR, one entry per CDR3 protein. The profile covers hundreds of thousands of distinct CDR3 sequences, with about 38% appearing a single time and 7.5% to 9.5% taken by the ten largest.

Material for sequencing was blood. The V call is TRBV20-1, the J call TRBJ2-7; D possibly corresponds to TRBD1 (5 bases). This clonotype originated in a man in his late teens or twenties with Graves' hyperthyroidism. For the CDR3, the DNA is TGCAGTGCTAGATCGACAGCCTACGAGCAGTACTTC. Encoded protein: CSARSTAYEQYF.